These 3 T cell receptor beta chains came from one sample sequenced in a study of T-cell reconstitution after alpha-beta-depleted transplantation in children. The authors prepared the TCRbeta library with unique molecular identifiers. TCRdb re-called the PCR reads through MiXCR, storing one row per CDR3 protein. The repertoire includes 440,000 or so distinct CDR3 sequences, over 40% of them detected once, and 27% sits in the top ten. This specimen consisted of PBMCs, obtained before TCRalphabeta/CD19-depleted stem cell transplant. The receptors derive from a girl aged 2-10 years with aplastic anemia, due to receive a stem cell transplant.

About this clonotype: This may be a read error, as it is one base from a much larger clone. In DNA form, the CDR3 reads TGTGCCAGCGGCCCGACTAGAAACACCGGGGAGCTGTTTTTT. It yields the protein CASGPTRNTGELFF. This chain links TRBV7-2 with TRBJ2-2, with D maybe TRBD2 (6 bases). The germline gives CDR1 SGHTA, CDR2 FQGNSA. V was trimmed by 8 bases and J by 2 bases, leaving 12 bases between them. The CDR3 extends over 14 amino acids.

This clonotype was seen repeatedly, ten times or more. For the CDR3, the DNA is TGCGCCAGCAGCGCAGGGGTTGGCTACACCTTC. This sequence encodes CASSAGVGYTF. The rearrangement links TRBV5-1 to TRBJ1-2; TRBD1 is a possible D gene (6 bases). The CDR3 runs to 11 residues. Trimming stripped 4 bases from V and 7 bases from J, with 8 bases between. Germline V gives CDR1 SGHRS, CDR2 YFSETQ.

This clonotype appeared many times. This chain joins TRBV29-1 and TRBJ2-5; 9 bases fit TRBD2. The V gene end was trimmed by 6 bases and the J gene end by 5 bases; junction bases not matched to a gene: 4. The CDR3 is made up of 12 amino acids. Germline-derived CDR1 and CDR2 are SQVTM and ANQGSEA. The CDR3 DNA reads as TGCAGCGTCGTAGCGGGAGAGGAGACCCAGTACTTC. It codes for CSVVAGEETQYF.